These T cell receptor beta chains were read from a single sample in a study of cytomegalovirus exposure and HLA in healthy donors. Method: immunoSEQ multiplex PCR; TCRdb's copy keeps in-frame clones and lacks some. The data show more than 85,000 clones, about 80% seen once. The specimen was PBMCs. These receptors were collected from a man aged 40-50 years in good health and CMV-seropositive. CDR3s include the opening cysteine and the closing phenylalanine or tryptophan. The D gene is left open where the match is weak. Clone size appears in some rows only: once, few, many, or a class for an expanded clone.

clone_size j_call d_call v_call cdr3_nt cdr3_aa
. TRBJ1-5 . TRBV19 TGTGCCAGTAGTACGACAATGTATAGCAATCAGCCCCAGCATTTT CASSTTMYSNQPQHF
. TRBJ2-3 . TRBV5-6 TGTGCCAGCAGCTTGGGAGGGGGTGCTCCGGATACGCAGTATTTT CASSLGGGAPDTQYF
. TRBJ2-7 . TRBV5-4 TGTGCCAGCAGCTCCAGAGGGGGTTACGAGCAGTACTTC CASSSRGGYEQYF
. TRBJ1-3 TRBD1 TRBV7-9 TGTGCCAGCAGCCGGGGACAGGGGTCTGGAAACACCATATATTTT CASSRGQGSGNTIYF
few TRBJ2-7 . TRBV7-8 TGTGCCAGCAGCCACCCGGACAGAACGGACTCCTACGAGCAGTACTTC CASSHPDRTDSYEQYF
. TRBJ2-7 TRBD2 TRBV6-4 TGTGCCAGCAGTGCTTCCCCTAGCGGGGGGCCCTACGAGCAGTACTTC CASSASPSGGPYEQYF
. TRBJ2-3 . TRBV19 TGTGCCAGTAGCAATCCGGGACTTGGTAGCACAGATACGCAGTATTTT CASSNPGLGSTDTQYF
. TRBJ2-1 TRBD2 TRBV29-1 TGCAGCGTTGCACGGGAGGGTACCTACAATGAGCAGTTCTTC CSVAREGTYNEQFF
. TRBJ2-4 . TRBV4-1 TGCGCCAGCAGGTTTACAGGGTCGGACATTCAGTACTTC CASRFTGSDIQYF
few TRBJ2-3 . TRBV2 TGTGCCAGCAGTGAGGACAACACAGATACGCAGTATTTT CASSEDNTDTQYF
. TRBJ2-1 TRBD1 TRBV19 TGTGCCAGTAGTATAGGAGACAGGGCCCTAATTGAGCAGTTCTTC CASSIGDRALIEQFF
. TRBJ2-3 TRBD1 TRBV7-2 TGTGCCAGCAGCCAGGGACAGTCGTTAAATACAGATACGCAGTATTTT CASSQGQSLNTDTQYF
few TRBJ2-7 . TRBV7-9 TGTGCCAGCAGCTTAGACGTTGTTGGGGGCTGGGACGAGCAGTACTTC CASSLDVVGGWDEQYF
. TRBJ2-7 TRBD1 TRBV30 TGTGCCTGGAGTTCCGGGACAGGGTCCTACGAGCAGTACTTC CAWSSGTGSYEQYF
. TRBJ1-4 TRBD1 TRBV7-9 TGTGCCAGCAGCTGGGCAACAGGGGCAACTAATGAAAAACTGTTTTTT CASSWATGATNEKLFF
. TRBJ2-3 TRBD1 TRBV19 TGTGCCAGTAGAAGGACAGGGGTCACAGATACGCAGTATTTT CASRRTGVTDTQYF
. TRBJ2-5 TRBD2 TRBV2 TGTGCCAGCAGTACTGGGACTAGCGAGGCGACCCAGTACTTC CASSTGTSEATQYF
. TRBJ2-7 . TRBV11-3 TGTGCCAGCAGCTTAGATTTCGGGAAATCCTACGAGCAGTACTTC CASSLDFGKSYEQYF
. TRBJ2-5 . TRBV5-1 TGCGCCAGCAGCAGCCGGCGACTAGAAGAGACCCAGTACTTC CASSSRRLEETQYF
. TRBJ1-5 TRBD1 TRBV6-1 TGTGCCAGCAGGGAACAGGGGGGAGGTCAGCCCCAGCATTTT CASREQGGGQPQHF
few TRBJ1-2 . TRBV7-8 TGTGCCAGCAGCTTTCTCGACAGTCCGAACACCTTC CASSFLDSPNTF
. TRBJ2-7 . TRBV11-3 TGTGCCAGCAGCCCCCGAGGCAGGCGGGACGAGCAGTACTTC CASSPRGRRDEQYF
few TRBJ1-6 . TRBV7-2 TGTGCCAGCAGCTTAATGGCGGGTGATAATTCACCCCTCCACTTT CASSLMAGDNSPLHF
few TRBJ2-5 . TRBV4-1 TGCGCCAGCAGCCGGACCTCCCTGAGGGTGGACGAGACCCAGTACTTC CASSRTSLRVDETQYF
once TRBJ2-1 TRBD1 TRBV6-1 TGTGCCAGCAGTGAAGGTTGGGGGACAGGGTTGAAGAATGAGCAGTTCTTC CASSEGWGTGLKNEQFF
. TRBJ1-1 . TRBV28 TGTGCCAGCGGACCGCCACTTGACTCTGGGAGGGGGGCTTTCTTT CASGPPLDSGRGAFF
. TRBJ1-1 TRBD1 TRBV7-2 TGTGCCAGCAGAAAACCGGGACAGGGTCCTGAAGCTTTCTTT CASRKPGQGPEAFF
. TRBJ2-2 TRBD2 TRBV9 TGTGCCAGCAGCGTAGAGGGAAGCGGGGGGGCTAGCACCGGGGAGCTGTTTTTT CASSVEGSGGASTGELFF
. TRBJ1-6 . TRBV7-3 TGTGCCAGCAGCTTCGACGACAGTACGTTTTCACCCCTCCACTTT CASSFDDSTFSPLHF
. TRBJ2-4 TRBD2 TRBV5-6 TGTGCCAGCAGCCCGGGAGGGAAACTAGCCAAAAACATTCAGTACTTC CASSPGGKLAKNIQYF
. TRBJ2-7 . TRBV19 TGTGCCAGTAGTTTAGGACAGACCTACGAGCAGTACTTC CASSLGQTYEQYF
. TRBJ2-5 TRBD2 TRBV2 TGTGCCAGCAGTAGGGCTAGCGGGGGAGCTAGGGGAGAGACCCAGTACTTC CASSRASGGARGETQYF
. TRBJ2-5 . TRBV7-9 TGTGCCAGCAGCTCCCTCCAGGGGCAAGAGACCCAGTACTTC CASSSLQGQETQYF
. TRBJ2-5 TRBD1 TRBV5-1 TGCGCCAGCAGCCTGACAGGGCTGGAGACCCAGTACTTC CASSLTGLETQYF
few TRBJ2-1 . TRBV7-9 TGTGCCAGCAGCTTAGTGGCGGTCCCAAGCTCCTACAATGAGCAGTTCTTC CASSLVAVPSSYNEQFF
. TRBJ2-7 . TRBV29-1 TGCAGCGTCGAAGGAGGGATTGGGACCTACGAGCAGTACTTC CSVEGGIGTYEQYF
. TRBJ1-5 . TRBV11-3 TGTGCCAGCAGCCCGGGAACGTCGGGGCCCCAGCATTTT CASSPGTSGPQHF
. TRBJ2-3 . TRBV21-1 TGTGCCAGCAGCAAGAGTTCATATCTAGCGGGGGGCGCCGACACAGATACGCAGTATTTT CASSKSSYLAGGADTDTQYF
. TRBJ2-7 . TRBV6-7 TGTGCCAGCAGTTATAAGCGGGCCTACGAGCAGTACTTC CASSYKRAYEQYF
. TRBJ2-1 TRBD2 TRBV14 TGTGCCAGCAGGGCGGAAAGCGGGGTTCTTAAAAACAATGAGCAGTTCTTC CASRAESGVLKNNEQFF